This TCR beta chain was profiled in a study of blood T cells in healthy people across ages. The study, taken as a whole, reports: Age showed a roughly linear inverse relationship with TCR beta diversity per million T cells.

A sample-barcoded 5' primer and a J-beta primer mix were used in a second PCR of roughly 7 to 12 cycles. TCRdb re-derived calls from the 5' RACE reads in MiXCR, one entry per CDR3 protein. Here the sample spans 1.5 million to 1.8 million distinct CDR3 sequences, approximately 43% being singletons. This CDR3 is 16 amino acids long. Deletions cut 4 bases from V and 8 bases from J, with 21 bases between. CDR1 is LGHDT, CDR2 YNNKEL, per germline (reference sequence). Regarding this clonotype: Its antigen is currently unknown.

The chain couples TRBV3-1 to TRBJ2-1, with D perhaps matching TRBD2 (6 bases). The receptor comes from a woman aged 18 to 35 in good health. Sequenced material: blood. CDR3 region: CASSLTQTRGGYEQFF. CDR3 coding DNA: TGTGCCAGCAGCCTAACACAGACTAGAGGAGGCTATGAGCAGTTCTTC.